The 25 T cell receptor beta chains in this list originate from one sample, sequenced in a study of blood T cells in healthy people across ages (dated by TCRdb to the mid-2010s). The library was made by 5' RACE. Sequencing relied on an Illumina HiSeq 2500. A second PCR of about 6 to 11 cycles was run with a J-beta primer mix and a sample-barcoded 5' primer. TCRdb took the public reads, trimmed them with fastp at Q25, ran MiXCR for clone calling and kept in-frame beta chains. Each entry is one CDR3 protein sequence, shown with its most common DNA and genes. This sample comprises about 800,000 distinct CDR3 sequences, 20% to 25% of them detected only once. In total, the top ten clones hold approximately 4% of the sample. This sample was shared with a second study, whose subject was T cells of mothers and their children.

Sequenced: blood. The receptors here all came from a boy younger than 18 in good health.

This clonotype showed up just once. The chain combines TRBV11-1 with TRBJ2-1; 16 bases are a match to TRBD2. The CDR3 sequence is 17 residues long. CDR1 and CDR2 from the germline V gene are SGHAT and FQDESV (reference sequence). V dropped 5 bases and J dropped 7; count of bases not matched to a gene: 8. The CDR3: CASSQLKGLAGGNEQFF. As DNA, the CDR3 is TGTGCCAGCAGCCAGCTCAAGGGACTAGCGGGAGGGAATGAGCAGTTCTTC. Full variable domain (missing parts from reference TRBV11-1 and TRBJ2-1): EAEVAQSPRYKITEKSQAVAFWCDPISGHATLYWYRQILGQGPELLVQFQDESVVDDSQLPKDRFSAERLKGVDSTLKIQPAELGDSAMYLCASSQLKGLAGGNEQFFGPGTRLTVL.

The V call is TRBV28, the J call TRBJ2-5; D might be TRBD2 (6 bases). The V end lost 4 bases, the J end lost 7 bases, and 10 bases lay between the germline ends. Germline assignment: CDR1 MDHEN and CDR2 SYDVKM. The CDR3 is 12 residues long. CDR3 nucleotide sequence: TGTGCCAGCAGTTCGGGAGTGGGGACCCAGTACTTC. This encodes CASSSGVGTQYF.

The rearrangement uses TRBV5-1 and TRBJ1-2, with D perhaps matching TRBD1 (6 bases). The CDR3 is made up of 16 amino acids. The V and J ends lost 0 bases and 7 bases respectively, with 19 bases between them. CDR1 is SGHRS and CDR2 is YFSETQ in the germline V gene. CDR3 DNA: TGCGCCAGCAGCTTGGTCCAGGGGACGTGGGGTGCTGGCTACACCTTC. Translating gives CASSLVQGTWGAGYTF.

J is TRBJ1-1 and V is TRBV29-1; D may be TRBD1 (6 bases). This CDR3 has 14 residues. V was shortened by 6 bases and J by 1 base, with 15 bases between the two germline ends. Germline V gives CDR1 SQVTM, CDR2 ANQGSEA. The CDR3 protein is CSVGQTAQNTEAFF. CDR3 sequence (DNA): TGCAGCGTCGGACAGACTGCCCAGAACACTGAAGCTTTCTTT.

This chain links TRBV29-1 with TRBJ2-1; maybe TRBD2 (5 bases). Looked up from germline, CDR1 is SQVTM and CDR2 is ANQGSEA. The CDR3 has 14 residues. Trimming stripped 4 bases from V and 3 bases from J, with 13 bases between. The CDR3 DNA sequence: TGCAGCGTTGCATTGGACTCATTCTACAATGAGCAGTTCTTC. This codes for CSVALDSFYNEQFF.

The chain employs TRBV9 and TRBJ2-1; maybe TRBD1 (5 bases). Trimming took 1 base from V and 0 from J, leaving 11 bases between them. Germline CDR1 SGDLS, CDR2 YYNGEE. The CDR3 length is 16 residues. CDR3 nucleotide sequence: TGTGCCAGCAGCGTACAAGGGGCTTTCTCCTACAATGAGCAGTTCTTC. This encodes CASSVQGAFSYNEQFF.

The chain links TRBV2 to TRBJ1-1, with D unresolved. CDR1 and CDR2 from the germline V gene are SNHLY and FYNNEI. Trimming took 4 bases from V and 0 from J, leaving 12 bases between them. This CDR3 contains 15 residues. The DNA for the CDR3 is TGTGCCAGCAGTGTGGGGATAAACATGAACACTGAAGCTTTCTTT. Translated, it gives CASSVGINMNTEAFF.

This chain connects TRBV19 to TRBJ2-2; TRBD2 is a possible D gene (6 bases). Trimming cost V 3 bases and J 1 base, with 9 bases left between them. CDR1 is LNHDA, CDR2 SQIVND, per germline (reference sequence). This CDR3 comprises 15 residues. The DNA for the CDR3 is TGTGCCAGTAGTATGGAGGGACTGAACACCGGGGAGCTGTTTTTT. It codes for CASSMEGLNTGELFF.

This clonotype was detected only a few times. V is TRBV20-1 and J is TRBJ1-2; D not resolved. The CDR3 spans 13 residues. The V and J ends lost 1 base and 0 bases respectively, with 6 bases between them. Germline V gene sequence: CDR1 DFQATT, CDR2 SNEGSKA (reference sequence). DNA of the CDR3: TGCAGTGCTAGAGGGGAGTCTAACTATGGCTACACCTTC. As protein: CSARGESNYGYTF.

J is TRBJ2-1 and V is TRBV7-9; 8 bases fit TRBD1. This CDR3 is 17 amino acids long. Trimming at V came to 4 bases and at J to 0 bases, leaving 8 bases not matched to a gene. Germline V gene sequence: CDR1 SEHNR, CDR2 FQNEAQ (reference sequence). CDR3 protein: CASSSSDRAGSYNEQFF. The CDR3 DNA is TGTGCCAGCAGCTCATCGGACAGGGCGGGCTCCTACAATGAGCAGTTCTTC.

This clonotype was counted only a few times. CDR3: CASSFLGDITYEQYF. The CDR3 DNA reads TGTGCCAGCAGTTTTCTAGGGGACATTACCTACGAGCAGTACTTC. This chain connects TRBV27 to TRBJ2-7; a weak D match, TRBD1 (6 bases). This CDR3 region has 15 residues. Looked up from germline, CDR1 is MNHEY and CDR2 is SMNVEV (reference sequence). V was clipped by 3 bases and J by 2 bases, with 14 bases between them.

V and J are TRBV5-1 and TRBJ2-1; D remains ambiguous. CDR3 size: 13 residues. V lost 0 bases and J 5 bases, leaving 6 bases between the germline ends. CDR1 and CDR2 from the germline V gene are SGHRS and YFSETQ. The CDR3, as DNA: TGCGCCAGCAGCTTGGTTGACGACAATGAGCAGTTCTTC. Translation: CASSLVDDNEQFF.

The chain employs TRBV6-6 and TRBJ2-5; 11 bases line up with TRBD2. CDR1 and CDR2 from the germline V gene are MNHNY and SVGAGI (reference sequence). The CDR3 consists of 15 residues. The V and J ends lost 4 bases and 5 bases, in that order; junction bases with no gene match: 6. The CDR3: CASSSSTSGTETQYF. The CDR3, as DNA: TGTGCCAGCAGTTCCTCGACTAGCGGGACCGAGACCCAGTACTTC.

Only a few counts were recorded for this clonotype. The chain uses TRBV24-1 and TRBJ2-5; D not resolved. The CDR3 loop spans 17 amino acids. V dropped 1 base and J dropped 2 bases, with 16 bases sitting between them. Looked up from germline, CDR1 is KGHDR and CDR2 is SFDVKD. CDR3 protein: CATSDFSGPLKQETQYF. CDR3 DNA sequence: TGTGCCACCAGTGATTTTTCTGGGCCGCTCAAACAAGAGACCCAGTACTTC.

About this clonotype itself: Compared with germline, one end of the junction differs, possibly owing to a read error. The chain has TRBV29-1 and TRBJ2-7; 7 bases map to TRBD2. Germline assignment: CDR1 SQVTM and CDR2 ANQGSEA. The CDR3 extends over 14 amino acids. The CDR3 DNA is TGCAGCGTTGAAGACAGGGAGGGTCCCTACGAGCAGTGCTTC. This encodes CSVEDREGPYEQCF.

This clonotype was seen more than once but under ten times. The rearrangement joins TRBV2 to TRBJ2-5; 7 bases agree with TRBD1. Germline assignment: CDR1 SNHLY and CDR2 FYNNEI. CDR3 length equals 16 residues. Trimming at V came to 9 bases and at J to 4 bases, leaving 17 bases not matched to a gene. The CDR3: CARTLPKGGKGETQYF. The CDR3 coding sequence is TGTGCCAGGACTCTACCCAAAGGGGGCAAGGGAGAGACCCAGTACTTC.

The gene calls are TRBV28 and TRBJ1-5, with a weak D call TRBD1 (5 bases). Germline-derived CDR1 and CDR2 are MDHEN and SYDVKM. V lost 5 bases to trimming and J lost 0 bases, with 8 bases between them. CDR3 length equals 14 residues. This CDR3 is CASSLRVSNQPQHF. CDR3 coding DNA: TGTGCCAGCAGTCTCAGGGTTAGCAATCAGCCCCAGCATTTT.

About this clonotype itself: Its ends do not fully match the called genes, so a read error is possible. The chain employs TRBV5-1 and TRBJ2-6; TRBD1 agrees at 8 bases. The germline CDR1 and CDR2 sequences are SGHRS and YFSETQ. The CDR3 is made up of 16 amino acids. The CDR3 DNA sequence: TGCGCCAGCACCCTGCCCCAGGGGGCTGGGGCCAACGTCCTAACTTTC. Its protein product is CASTLPQGAGANVLTF.

The chain links TRBV15 to TRBJ2-5, with TRBD2 as a possible D gene (5 bases). The DNA end is more similar to TRBJ2-7, so the J call may be wrong. CDR1 and CDR2 from the germline V gene are LNHNV and YYDKDF (reference sequence). The CDR3 is made up of 14 amino acids. CDR3 sequence reads: CATSREDLIYEQYF. The CDR3 nucleotides are TGTGCCACCAGCAGAGAGGACTTAATATACGAGCAGTACTTC.

This clonotype was picked up a small number of times. The V and J genes are TRBV28 and TRBJ2-5; D possibly corresponds to TRBD1 (5 bases). The end of the DNA is better explained by TRBJ2-1, so the J call may be wrong. This CDR3 comprises 12 residues. From germline, CDR1 is MDHEN and CDR2 SYDVKM. CDR3 in DNA: TGTGCCAGCAGTTCCTCAGGGTTTGAGCAGTTCTTC. This gives the protein CASSSSGFEQFF.

This clonotype was seen repeatedly, ten times or more. V usage is TRBV7-6 and J usage is TRBJ2-5, with D maybe TRBD2 (5 bases). This CDR3 contains 13 residues. V dropped 3 bases and J dropped 1 base, with 6 bases sitting between them. Germline values: CDR1 SGHVS, CDR2 FNYEAQ. CDR3 protein: CASSLRVQETQYF. For the CDR3, the DNA is TGTGCCAGCAGCTTGCGGGTCCAAGAGACCCAGTACTTC.

This clonotype was picked up a small number of times. This chain connects TRBV4-2 to TRBJ2-7; D may match TRBD1 or TRBD2 (5 bases each). CDR3 size: 17 residues. V lost 4 bases, J lost 6 bases, and 25 bases lay in between. Germline V gives CDR1 LGHNA, CDR2 YNFKEQ. In DNA, the CDR3 is TGTGCCAGCAGCCTCTCTCGGGCGGGCGCCACGGGGCTCGAGCAGTACTTC. This codes for CASSLSRAGATGLEQYF.

This clonotype was observed a handful of times. The CDR3 loop is CASSRGGSPYEQYF. CDR3 DNA sequence: TGTGCCAGCAGCCGTGGGGGCAGCCCCTACGAGCAGTACTTC. V and J are TRBV7-2 and TRBJ2-7; D might be TRBD1 (6 bases). CDR1 is SGHTA and CDR2 is FQGNSA in the germline V gene. V shed 5 bases and J shed 2 bases, with 13 bases lying between them. CDR3 length equals 14 residues.

At least ten counts were recorded for this clonotype. The chain couples TRBV2 to TRBJ2-7, with D unclear. The V and J ends lost 6 bases and 3 bases respectively, with 6 bases between them. This CDR3 is 11 amino acids long. The germline CDR1 and CDR2 sequences are SNHLY and FYNNEI. CDR3 DNA: TGTGCCAGCAGCGTAAACTACGAGCAGTACTTC. It is translated as CASSVNYEQYF.

The chain links TRBV7-8 to TRBJ1-1, with 8 bases identical to TRBD1. Germline-derived CDR1 and CDR2 are SGHVS and FQNEAQ. This CDR3 spans 14 amino acids. Trimming removed 6 bases from V and 5 bases from J; junction bases left unmatched: 8. CDR3 in amino acids: CASSSDREVTEAFF. In DNA form, the CDR3 reads TGTGCCAGCAGTTCGGACAGGGAGGTAACTGAAGCTTTCTTT. The full variable domain, in which reference TRBV7-8 and TRBJ1-1 provide the parts outside the CDR3, is GAGVSQSPRYKVAKRGQDVALRCDPISGHVSLFWYQQALGQGPEFLTYFQNEAQLDKSGLPSDRFFAERPEGSVSTLKIQRTQQEDSAVYLCASSSDREVTEAFFGQGTRLTVV.